Listed below are T cell receptor beta chains from one sample, sequenced in a study of T cells in Graves' hyperthyroidism and ophthalmopathy. Using its own MiXCR run on the multiplex PCR reads, TCRdb lists one record per CDR3 protein. The sample shows just under 750,000 distinct CDR3 sequences, 35% of them seen only once. The sequenced sample was blood. The receptor source for this set is a middle-aged woman with Graves' hyperthyroidism. The CDR3 runs from the conserved cysteine through the conserved F or W. D genes are given only for firm matches. Clone size, where shown, is once, few, many, or a class for clones that have expanded.

V gene,clone size,J gene,D gene,CDR3 DNA,CDR3 protein
TRBV29-1,NA,TRBJ1-1,NA,TGCAGCGTTAATCCGTCTCCTAGGGACACTGAAGCTTTCTTT,CSVNPSPRDTEAFF
TRBV10-1,NA,TRBJ1-1,TRBD1,TGCGCCAGCAGCTCCGGGACAGATAGGGTTGAAGCTTTCTTT,CASSSGTDRVEAFF
TRBV4-3,NA,TRBJ2-5,NA,TGCGCCAGCAGCCAAGGAGGGACCCCCGGCGGGACCCAGTACTTC,CASSQGGTPGGTQYF
TRBV29-1,NA,TRBJ1-2,NA,TGCAGCGTACCTCCGGGGGACTATGGCTACACCTTC,CSVPPGDYGYTF
TRBV10-2,few,TRBJ1-5,NA,TGTGCCAGCAGTGAACCGGGGGCAAATCAGCCCCAGCATTTT,CASSEPGANQPQHF
TRBV7-9,many,TRBJ1-2,NA,TGTGCCAGCAGCTTATCGCAGGGTTACTATGGCTACACCTTC,CASSLSQGYYGYTF
TRBV7-9,NA,TRBJ2-2,TRBD2,TGTGCCAGCAGCCCCCGAGGACTAGCGGCGACCGGGGAGCTGTTTTTT,CASSPRGLAATGELFF
TRBV10-3,few,TRBJ2-2,TRBD2,TGTGCCACTCGGATTTGGCGGGAGAGGGGCACCGGGGAGCTGTTTTTT,CATRIWRERGTGELFF
TRBV5-4,NA,TRBJ2-7,TRBD1,TGCGCCAGCAGCCAAGTGGGGACAGGGGGCTTTTACGAGCAGTACTTC,CASSQVGTGGFYEQYF
TRBV5-6,NA,TRBJ1-5,NA,TGTGCCAGCAGTTTATTCTCAGGGGGCAATCAGCCCCAGCATTTT,CASSLFSGGNQPQHF
TRBV7-9,few,TRBJ1-1,NA,TGTGCCAGCAGCTGGTCTGCCGGCCTCCGTTTT,CASSWSAGLRF
TRBV7-2,NA,TRBJ1-3,NA,TGTGCCAGCAGGGCCCGGGGGCGGCATTGGTCTGGAAACACCATATATTTT,CASRARGRHWSGNTIYF
TRBV20-1,NA,TRBJ2-7,NA,TGCAGTGCTACGGGTCGGGGTCTCTACGAGCAGTACTTC,CSATGRGLYEQYF
TRBV5-6,NA,TRBJ1-6,TRBD1,TGTGCCAGCAGCGTATGGGACAGGGATTCACCCCTCCACTTT,CASSVWDRDSPLHF
TRBV25-1,many,TRBJ1-4,TRBD1,TGTGCCAGCAGTGAAAGGACAGGCCAAGACGCAACTAATGAAAAACTGTTTTTT,CASSERTGQDATNEKLFF